This T cell receptor (beta chain) derives from a study of blood T cell repertoires in COVID-19. Original processing methods: Estimation of nucleated cell counts was performed using reference gene primer amplification. Using immunoSEQ multiplex PCR, the repertoire was profiled, and TCRdb retains in-frame clones only, with some absent. V and J calls and clone size are given by that table; D and trimming were obtained from the DNA. The data hold approximately 10,000 clones, with about 81% observed a single time. CDR1 is MNHEY, CDR2 SVGAGI, per germline. Trimming stripped 2 bases from V and 7 bases from J, with 21 bases between. The CDR3 totals 16 residues. A single count supports this clone.

The sequenced sample was peripheral blood. This chain joins TRBV6-5 and TRBJ2-7, with a weak D call TRBD2 (6 bases). This receptor was identified in a man aged 60-69 years with active COVID-19. CDR3 nucleotide sequence: TGTGCCAGCAGTTACAGGAGGGTTCGAGGTTATTTAGAGCAGTACTTC. Translated, it gives CASSYRRVRGYLEQYF.